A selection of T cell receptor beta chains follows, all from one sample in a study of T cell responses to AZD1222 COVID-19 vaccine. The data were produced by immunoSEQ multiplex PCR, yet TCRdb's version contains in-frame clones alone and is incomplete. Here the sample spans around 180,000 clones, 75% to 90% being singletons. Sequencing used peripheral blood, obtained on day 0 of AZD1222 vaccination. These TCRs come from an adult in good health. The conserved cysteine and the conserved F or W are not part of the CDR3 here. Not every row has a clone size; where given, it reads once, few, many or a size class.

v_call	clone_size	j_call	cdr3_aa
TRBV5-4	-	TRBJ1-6	ASSLGGGPPYNSPLH
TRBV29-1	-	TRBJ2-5	SVVPQGNQETQY
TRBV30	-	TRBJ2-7	AWKLSGSYEQY
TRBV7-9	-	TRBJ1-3	ASSDSSGNTIY
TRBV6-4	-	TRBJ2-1	ASHNEQF
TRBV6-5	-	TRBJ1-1	ASRPLEVDTEAF
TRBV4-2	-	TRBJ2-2	ASSQRGSGELF
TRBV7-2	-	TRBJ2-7	ASSLSVAGGRYEQY
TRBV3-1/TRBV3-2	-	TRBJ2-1	ASSQEGGRVRGNEQF
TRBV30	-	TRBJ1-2	AWIASSRSYT
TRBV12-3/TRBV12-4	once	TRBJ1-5	ASSLITQPQH
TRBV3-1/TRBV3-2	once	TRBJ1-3	ASSQEGLSGNTIY
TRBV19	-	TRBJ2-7	ASSTGSYEQY
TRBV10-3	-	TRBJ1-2	AISQLQGGYGYT
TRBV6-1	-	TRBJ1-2	ASSEAQGAGYGYT
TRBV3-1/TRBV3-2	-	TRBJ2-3	ASSHGSGGFTDTQY
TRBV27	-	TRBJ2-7	ASSLNYEPTYEQY
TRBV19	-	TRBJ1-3	ASSRGANENTIY
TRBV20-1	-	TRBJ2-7	SASLFRGGAYYEQY
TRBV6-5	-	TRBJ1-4	ASRTDDGANEKLF
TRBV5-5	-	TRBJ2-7	ASSYGQPSTYEQY
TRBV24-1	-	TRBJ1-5	ATSMTGSWRQPQH
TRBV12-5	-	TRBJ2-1	ASGLLNEQF
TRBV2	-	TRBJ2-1	AILRGYNEQF
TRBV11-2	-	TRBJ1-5	ASSLDLSREDQPQH
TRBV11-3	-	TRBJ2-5	ASSLSQGETQY
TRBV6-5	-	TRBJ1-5	ASSIQGAGQPQH
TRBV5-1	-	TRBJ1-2	ASSSTGAVGYGYT
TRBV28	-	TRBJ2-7	ASSRTGGFVYEQY
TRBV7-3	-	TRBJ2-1	ASSVGQGTPQF
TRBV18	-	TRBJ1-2	ASSLRDGYT